The clone carrying this T cell receptor (beta chain) was seen more than once but under ten times. Its antigen is not identified. This entry belongs to a study of T-cell reconstitution after alpha-beta-depleted transplantation in children. Study-level findings and limits: Newly made T cells mostly supplied T-cell counts and diversity one year after transplant. Reported findings indicate that, about two months after transplant, alpha-beta T cells came from several hundred expanded clones, which were derived from non-depleted graft cells.

Preparing the TCRbeta library involved the use of unique molecular identifiers. Using its own MiXCR run on the PCR reads, TCRdb lists one record per CDR3 protein. In the table there are a few hundred thousand distinct CDR3 sequences, 10% to 15% of which are singletons. This CDR3 is built from 11 residues. V lost 5 bases and J 6 bases, leaving 8 bases between the germline ends. The germline gives CDR1 SQVTM, CDR2 ANQGSEA. Specimen: PBMCs, mostly from graft donor cells, collected 360 days after TCRalphabeta/CD19-depleted stem cell transplant. This chain links TRBV29-1 with TRBJ2-1; D is unresolved. This clonotype originated in a male patient younger than 18 who had a stem cell transplant for acute myeloid leukemia, so the T cells may come from the graft donor. As DNA, the CDR3 is TGCAGCGTTCTGGCCCTCAATGAGCAGTTCTTC. Translating it yields CSVLALNEQFF.